A selection of T cell receptor beta chains follows, all from one sample in a study of graft-versus-host responses after intestinal transplantation. The antigens these receptors bind are not known. Sequencing was performed with immunoSEQ multiplex PCR; in TCRdb, only in-frame clones are kept and a portion is missing. The data contain about 130,000 clones, about 90% of them singletons. Sequences were derived from unstimulated CD4+ T cells sorted from spleen or lymph node cells, sampled before intestinal transplant. The receptor source for this set is a human donor who received an intestinal transplant. CDR3s include the opening cysteine and the closing phenylalanine or tryptophan. The D gene is left open where the match is weak. Not every row has a clone size; where given, it reads once, few, many or a size class.

V gene	D gene	CDR3 length	clone size	J gene	CDR3 DNA	CDR3 protein
TRBV28	TRBD1	17	NA	TRBJ2-7	TGTGCCAGCAGTTCTCCCGCCGACAGGGGCAACGATTACGAGCAGTACTTC	CASSSPADRGNDYEQYF
TRBV5-6	TRBD2	18	NA	TRBJ2-3	TGTGCCAGCAGACTATCTACCGAGACTAGCGGGAGGGCAGATACGCAGTATTTT	CASRLSTETSGRADTQYF
TRBV6-5	NA	14	NA	TRBJ1-2	TGTGCCAGCAGTTACACGGACAGTAACTATGGCTACACCTTC	CASSYTDSNYGYTF
TRBV2	TRBD2	15	few	TRBJ2-2	TGTGCCAGGCGGACTAGCGGGAGTTCGGTCGGGGAGCTGTTTTTT	CARRTSGSSVGELFF
TRBV7-9	TRBD2	17	NA	TRBJ2-1	TGTGCCAGCAGCTTAAACCGGGCGGGAGGGCCCGGGCGTGAGCAGTTCTTC	CASSLNRAGGPGREQFF
TRBV2	NA	16	NA	TRBJ1-4	TGTGCCAGCACTTGGGGGGCCCCTGCAACTAATGAAAAACTGTTTTTT	CASTWGAPATNEKLFF
TRBV7-9	NA	11	NA	TRBJ2-7	TGTGCCAGCAGCTCCAAGAACGAGCAGTACTTC	CASSSKNEQYF
TRBV10-3	TRBD1	14	NA	TRBJ2-7	TGTGCCATCAGTGAGTGGGGGACAGGGTGGGAGCAGTACTTC	CAISEWGTGWEQYF
TRBV6-1	NA	10	NA	TRBJ2-5	TGTGCCGCTGGGCGGGAGACCCAGTACTTC	CAAGRETQYF
TRBV12-5	NA	15	NA	TRBJ2-1	TGTGCTAGTGGTCAAGGACCTAGCTCCTACAATGAGCAGTTCTTC	CASGQGPSSYNEQFF
TRBV6-5	NA	14	few	TRBJ1-1	TGTGCCAGCAGTTACCTCAGGGAAGGAACTGAAGCTTTCTTT	CASSYLREGTEAFF
TRBV28	NA	13	NA	TRBJ1-5	TGTGCCAGCAGTTCCAGGGTAGGACAGCCCCAGCATTTT	CASSSRVGQPQHF
TRBV30	TRBD2	13	NA	TRBJ2-3	TGTGCCTGTCTAGCGGAGAGCACAGATACGCAGTATTTT	CACLAESTDTQYF
TRBV13	NA	16	NA	TRBJ2-7	TGTGCCAGCAGCCCCCATGGGGGGTCCATCTCCTACGAGCAGTACTTC	CASSPHGGSISYEQYF
TRBV5-1	NA	15	NA	TRBJ1-4	TGCGCCAGCAGCTTGACAGCACAGAGTAATGAAAAACTGTTTTTT	CASSLTAQSNEKLFF
TRBV19	TRBD2	17	NA	TRBJ2-1	TGTGCCAGTAGTATAGGGCTAGCGGGAGGGCCGGTTAATGAGCAGTTCTTC	CASSIGLAGGPVNEQFF
TRBV9	TRBD2	15	NA	TRBJ2-1	TGTGCCAGCAGCGCGGGACTAGCGGGACAATATGAGCAGTTCTTC	CASSAGLAGQYEQFF
TRBV10-3	NA	15	once	TRBJ1-1	TGTGCCATCAGTGAGTCCGGTCAGCCCAACACTGAAGCTTTCTTT	CAISESGQPNTEAFF
TRBV5-1	NA	11	NA	TRBJ2-5	TGCGCCAGCAGCTTGGACGAGACCCAGTACTTC	CASSLDETQYF
TRBV6-1	TRBD2	18	NA	TRBJ2-6	TGTGCCAGCAGTGAAAGACTAGCGGGAGGGCCTGGGGCCAACGTCCTGACTTTC	CASSERLAGGPGANVLTF
TRBV11-3	NA	17	NA	TRBJ1-1	TGTGCCAGCAGCTTAGAAGGGGAAGAAGCAGCTAACACTGAAGCTTTCTTT	CASSLEGEEAANTEAFF
TRBV4-1	TRBD2	21	NA	TRBJ2-1	TGCGCCAGCAGCCAAGATCCTCCCGGGACTAGCGGGAGGCCGGGGGACAATGAGCAGTTCTTC	CASSQDPPGTSGRPGDNEQFF
TRBV7-2	NA	11	NA	TRBJ2-7	TGTGCCAGCAGTTCCTATTACGAGCAGTACTTC	CASSSYYEQYF
TRBV11-3	NA	14	NA	TRBJ2-7	TGTGCCAGCAGGACCTCCTACCTAACCTACGAGCAGTACTTC	CASRTSYLTYEQYF
TRBV4-1	NA	16	NA	TRBJ1-5	TGCGCCAGCAGCCCCTTTGATCGAGGGGCAGGACAGCCCCAGCATTTT	CASSPFDRGAGQPQHF
TRBV28	NA	13	NA	TRBJ2-1	TGTGCCAGCAGTTTGCCTATTTGGAATGAGCAGTTCTTC	CASSLPIWNEQFF
TRBV4-1	NA	13	NA	TRBJ1-1	TGCGCCAGCAGCCAGGGGCGTAACACTGAAGCTTTCTTT	CASSQGRNTEAFF
TRBV6-5	NA	11	NA	TRBJ2-5	TGTGCCAGCAGAAACGGACAAACCCAGTACTTC	CASRNGQTQYF